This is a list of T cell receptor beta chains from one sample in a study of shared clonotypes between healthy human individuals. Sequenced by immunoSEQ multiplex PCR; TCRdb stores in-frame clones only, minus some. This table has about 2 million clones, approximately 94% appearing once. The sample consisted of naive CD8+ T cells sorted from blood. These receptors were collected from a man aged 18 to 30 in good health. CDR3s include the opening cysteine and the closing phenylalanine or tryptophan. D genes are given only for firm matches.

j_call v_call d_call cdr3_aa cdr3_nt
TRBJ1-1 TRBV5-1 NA CASSLAIQDLSGRVDTEAFF TGCGCCAGCAGCTTAGCAATACAAGACCTCAGTGGCCGGGTTGACACTGAAGCTTTCTTT
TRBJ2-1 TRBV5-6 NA CASSLLAQRGGEQFF TGTGCCAGCAGCTTGTTGGCCCAGAGGGGGGGTGAGCAGTTCTTC
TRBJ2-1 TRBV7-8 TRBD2 CASSSILAGAGNEQFF TGTGCCAGCAGCTCGATTCTAGCGGGAGCGGGTAATGAGCAGTTCTTC
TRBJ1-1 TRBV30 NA CAWSVGGGANEAFF TGTGCCTGGAGTGTAGGCGGCGGGGCGAATGAAGCTTTCTTT
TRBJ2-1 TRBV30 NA CAWSQASMNDEQFF TGTGCCTGGAGTCAGGCTAGCATGAACGATGAGCAGTTCTTC
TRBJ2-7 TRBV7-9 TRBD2 CASSSSLAGESYEQYF TGTGCCAGCAGCTCTTCACTAGCGGGAGAATCGTACGAGCAGTACTTC
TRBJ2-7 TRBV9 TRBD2 CASSPHPGTSSPYEQYF TGTGCCAGCAGCCCCCACCCCGGGACTAGCTCTCCCTACGAGCAGTACTTC
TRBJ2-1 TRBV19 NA CASSAQWGTEQFF TGTGCCAGTAGTGCCCAATGGGGGACCGAGCAGTTCTTC
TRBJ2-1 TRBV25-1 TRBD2 CASSESESAGGRSGEQFF TGTGCCAGCAGTGAGTCGGAGTCAGCGGGAGGCCGTTCCGGTGAGCAGTTCTTC
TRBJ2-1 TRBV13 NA CASSLIRGSSYNEQFF TGTGCCAGCAGCTTAATCAGGGGATCCTCCTACAATGAGCAGTTCTTC
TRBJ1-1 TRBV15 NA CATSIGGLTEAFF TGTGCCACCAGCATTGGGGGGCTGACTGAAGCTTTCTTT
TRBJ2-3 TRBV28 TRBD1 CASSPTGGTDTQYF TGTGCCAGCAGTCCGACAGGGGGCACAGATACGCAGTATTTT
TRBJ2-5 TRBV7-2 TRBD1 CASSFPQGYDAQTKETQYF TGTGCCAGCAGCTTCCCACAGGGGTACGATGCGCAAACTAAAGAGACCCAGTACTTC
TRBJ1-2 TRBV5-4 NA CASSLAAQDGYGYTF TGTGCCAGCAGCTTGGCCGCGCAGGATGGGTATGGCTACACCTTC
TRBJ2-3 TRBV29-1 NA CSVVGRTDTQYF TGCAGCGTTGTAGGACGCACAGATACGCAGTATTTT
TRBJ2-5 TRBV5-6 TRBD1 CASSHGAQGVKETQYF TGTGCCAGCAGCCACGGGGCGCAGGGGGTAAAAGAGACCCAGTACTTC